These 18 T cell receptor beta chains were sequenced from one sample in a study of T cell responses to AZD1222 COVID-19 vaccine. Profiled with immunoSEQ multiplex PCR; TCRdb holds only in-frame clones, not every one. The sample includes approximately 150,000 clones, about 91% of them seen just once. The specimen comprised peripheral blood, sampled on day 0 of AZD1222 vaccination. Receptor source: an adult in good health.

The chain combines TRBV7-2 with TRBJ2-7, with D possibly matching TRBD2 (5 bases). The CDR3 is made up of 14 amino acids. V gave up 0 bases and J gave up 6 bases, with 12 bases separating them. The germline V gene encodes CDR1 SGHTA and CDR2 FQGNSA. The CDR3 sequence: CASSLARLASEQYF. The CDR3 bases are TGTGCCAGCAGCTTAGCGCGGCTAGCTAGCGAGCAGTACTTC. The full variable domain, completed using reference TRBV7-2 and TRBJ2-7, is GAGVSQSPSNKVTEKGKDVELRCDPISGHTALYWYRQSLGQGLEFLIYFQGNSAPDKSGLPSDRFSAERTGGSVSTLTIQRTQQEDSAVYLCASSLARLASEQYFGPGTRLTVT.

This clone appeared a few times. The chain carries TRBV7-3 and TRBJ2-1; D possibly corresponds to TRBD2 (6 bases). Germline V CDR1 and CDR2: SGHTA, FQGTGA. The CDR3 runs to 13 residues. V lost 5 bases and J lost 8, with 13 bases in between. CDR3 nucleotide sequence: TGTGCCAGCAGCCCGGACTGGGGGGATGAGCAGTTCTTC. This encodes CASSPDWGDEQFF.

The rearrangement joins TRBV6-5 to TRBJ2-1; 8 nucleotides line up with TRBD1. Germline CDR1 MNHEY, CDR2 SVGAGI. The CDR3 runs to 16 residues. Unmatched junction bases numbered 4, after V lost 2 bases and J lost 1 base. The CDR3 DNA reads TGTGCCAGCAGTTACCGGACAGGGTCGTCCTACAATGAGCAGTTCTTC. Translation gives CASSYRTGSSYNEQFF.

The chain has TRBV20-1 and TRBJ2-7; D perhaps matches TRBD2 (6 bases). There are 11 residues in the CDR3. Germline CDR1 reads DFQATT; CDR2 reads SNEGSKA (reference sequence). Deletions cut 3 bases from V and 7 bases from J, with 10 bases between. The CDR3 DNA follows: TGCAGTGCTAGCGACGGGGGAGAGCAGTACTTC. This encodes CSASDGGEQYF.

The V gene is TRBV11-2, the J gene TRBJ1-4, with D possibly being TRBD1 (5 bases). Trimming stripped 1 base from V and 8 bases from J, with 17 bases between. This CDR3 region has 16 residues. Germline assignment: CDR1 SGHAT and CDR2 FQNNGV. The CDR3 nucleotides are TGTGCCAGCAGCTTAGTGGGAAGGGGCCGGGAGGAAAAACTGTTTTTT. Translation: CASSLVGRGREEKLFF.

The V call is TRBV5-5, the J call TRBJ1-2, with TRBD1 matching 9 bases. The CDR3 has 16 residues. The germline V gene has CDR1 SGHKS and CDR2 YYEKEE (reference sequence). V shed 5 bases and J 5 bases; nucleotides not matched to a gene: 13. In DNA form, the CDR3 reads TGTGCCAGCAGTCAACCCTCGGGACAGGGCTTATATGGCTACACCTTC. Protein product: CASSQPSGQGLYGYTF. The full variable domain, in which reference TRBV5-5 and TRBJ1-2 provide the parts outside the CDR3, is DAGVTQSPTHLIKTRGQQVTLRCSPISGHKSVSWYQQVLGQGPQFIFQYYEKEERGRGNFPDRFSARQFPNYSSELNVNALLLGDSALYLCASSQPSGQGLYGYTFGSGTRLTVV.

The chain carries TRBV5-1 and TRBJ2-3, with no clear D. Deletions cut 0 bases from V and 7 bases from J, with 6 bases between. Germline CDR1 and CDR2: SGHRS and YFSETQ. The CDR3 has 12 amino acids. This chain's CDR3 is CASSLDGNTQYF. CDR3 coding DNA: TGCGCCAGCAGCTTGGATGGCAATACGCAGTATTTT.

The chain links TRBV4-3 to TRBJ1-3; D remains ambiguous. Germline V gene lookup returns CDR1 LGHNA and CDR2 YSLEER. Trimming shortened V by 0 bases and J by 0 bases, and 6 bases separated the two germline ends. This CDR3 region has 15 residues. The CDR3 coding sequence is TGCGCCAGCAGCCAAGATGCGGCCTCTGGAAACACCATATATTTT. This translates into CASSQDAASGNTIYF.

The chain joins TRBV11-3 to TRBJ2-5; 7 bases map to TRBD2. The CDR3 has 16 residues. CDR1 and CDR2 (germline): SGHNT, YENEEA. The V gene end was trimmed by 1 base and the J gene end by 2 bases; junction bases not matched to a gene: 7. The CDR3 region has the DNA TGTGCCAGCAGCTTAGGGGCTAGCGGAGAACAAGAGACCCAGTACTTC. It codes for CASSLGASGEQETQYF.

The gene calls are TRBV6-2 or TRBV6-3 and TRBJ2-7; 9 bases fit TRBD1. Germline assignment: CDR1 MNHEY and CDR2 SVGEGT. The length of the CDR3 is 13 residues. The J segment lost 10 bases and the V segment lost 4 bases, leaving 8 bases of the junction unmatched. The CDR3 here is CASSSPPTGGQYF. In DNA, the CDR3 is TGTGCCAGCAGTTCCCCCCCGACAGGGGGACAGTACTTC.

V is TRBV7-8 and J is TRBJ1-2; no firm D call. Germline assignment: CDR1 SGHVS and CDR2 FQNEAQ. The CDR3 is 12 amino acids. V was pared by 5 bases and J by 2 bases, with 6 bases between. This CDR3 is CASSPNNYGYTF. The DNA of the CDR3 is TGTGCCAGCAGCCCAAACAACTATGGCTACACCTTC.

The rearrangement uses TRBV27 and TRBJ1-1, with unresolved D. Trimming cost V 6 bases and J 0 bases, with 11 bases left between them. The CDR3 is 14 residues long. Germline CDR1 MNHEY, CDR2 SMNVEV (reference sequence). CDR3 sequence reads: CASRRHAMNTEAFF. The CDR3 bases are TGTGCCAGCAGACGACACGCGATGAACACTGAAGCTTTCTTT.

The chain is built from TRBV6-2 or TRBV6-3 and TRBJ1-5; 7 bases are shared with TRBD1. There are 17 residues in the CDR3. V was pared by 1 base and J by 0 bases, with 6 bases of the junction left unmatched. Germline assignment: CDR1 MNHEY and CDR2 SVGEGT. The chain's CDR3 is CASSYFGTVNSNQPQHF. The CDR3 region has the DNA TGTGCCAGCAGTTACTTCGGGACAGTTAATAGCAATCAGCCCCAGCATTTT.

This chain connects TRBV28 to TRBJ1-4; TRBD1 agrees at 7 bases. Losses at the gene ends were 5 bases for V and 13 bases for J; bases not matched to a gene: 19. The germline CDR1 and CDR2 sequences are MDHEN and SYDVKM. CDR3 size: 16 residues. CDR3 sequence: CASSPQRSGQLKVLFF. The DNA for the CDR3 is TGTGCCAGCAGTCCCCAAAGGTCGGGACAGCTTAAGGTACTGTTTTTT.

V usage is TRBV14 and J usage is TRBJ2-7; a possible D gene is TRBD1 (5 bases). The CDR3 has 12 amino acids. V was clipped by 0 bases and J by 11 bases, with 11 bases between them. The germline gives CDR1 SGHDN, CDR2 FVKESK. DNA for the CDR3: TGTGCCAGCAGCCAAGATAGGGGTAGGAAGTACTTC. As protein: CASSQDRGRKYF.

V usage is TRBV19 and J usage is TRBJ1-1, with 9 bases that match TRBD1. There are 12 residues in the CDR3. V was clipped by 5 bases and J by 9 bases; unmatched bases: 4. The germline CDR1 and CDR2 sequences are LNHDA and SQIVND (reference sequence). CDR3 DNA: TGTGCCAGTAGTGCTGGACAGGGGAAAGCTTTCTTT. Its translation: CASSAGQGKAFF.

This clone was detected only once. The chain links TRBV5-4 to TRBJ2-3, with a possible D match to TRBD1 (6 bases). The V gene's germline CDR1 is SGHNT and CDR2 YYREEE (reference sequence). V shed 6 bases and J shed 0 bases, with 14 bases lying between them. The CDR3 covers 15 residues. CDR3 bases: TGTGCCAGCACCCTCGACAGGCCTAGCACAGATACGCAGTATTTT. Its translation: CASTLDRPSTDTQYF.

The chain has TRBV25-1 and TRBJ2-7; D is possibly TRBD2 (6 bases). Trimming removed 1 base at V and 5 bases at J, with 15 bases between. The CDR3 is 15 residues long. Germline values: CDR1 MGHDK, CDR2 SYGVNS. DNA of the CDR3: TGTGCCAGCAGTGAATCCTTGACGCGCGGGGACGAGCAGTACTTC. Translation gives CASSESLTRGDEQYF.